One sample yielded the 28 T cell receptor beta chains listed below, sequenced in a study of Graves' ophthalmopathy and Graves' hyperthyroidism (dated by TCRdb to 2017 to 2018). The reads were generated on an Illumina HiSeq 2000. For repertoire sequencing, TCR beta CDR3 regions were amplified from RNA transcripts. HTBI primers and the Qiagen OneStep RT-PCR kit were used in a first-round RT-PCR, which was followed by a second-round multiplex PCR, size selection and purification. Using fastp at Q25 and MiXCR, TCRdb reprocessed the public reads and kept productive beta chains. Rows with one shared CDR3 protein collapse into an entry with the most common genes and DNA. The sample includes around 170,000 distinct CDR3 sequences, with 30% to 45% observed a single time. Clones ranked in the top ten supply around 5.8% of the sample. The sample taken for sequencing was peripheral blood. The receptors derive from a woman between 35 and 50 years old with Graves' ophthalmopathy. Donor details come from another sample of the same person, matched by shared clones.

The chain has TRBV19 and TRBJ2-7; no definite D call. Germline V CDR1 and CDR2: LNHDA, SQIVND (reference sequence). V was cut by 8 bases and J by 4 bases, with 24 bases left in between. The CDR3 has 16 amino acids. The DNA of the CDR3 is TGTGCCAGTGGGTCCACCTTCAGTTCCAGTCGGTACGAGCAGTACTTC. Translating gives CASGSTFSSSRYEQYF.

This clonotype is labeled medium-sized. The chain couples TRBV12-3 or TRBV12-4 to TRBJ2-5, with 9 bases lining up with TRBD2. V lost 5 bases and J lost 3; bases outside the gene matches: 4. This CDR3 comprises 14 residues. The CDR3 spells CASSQVAGEETQYF. CDR3 nucleotides: TGTGCCAGCAGTCAGGTAGCGGGGGAAGAGACCCAGTACTTC.

Many counts were recorded for this clonotype. V is TRBV28 and J is TRBJ2-5; D unclear. The CDR3 sequence is 11 residues long. Germline V gives CDR1 MDHEN, CDR2 SYDVKM. V was cut by 5 bases and J by 4 bases, with 5 bases left in between. This CDR3 reads CASSVRETQYF. As DNA, the CDR3 is TGTGCCAGCAGTGTTCGAGAGACCCAGTACTTC.

This clonotype appeared many times. The J gene is TRBJ2-6, the V gene TRBV12-3 or TRBV12-4; 9 bases line up with TRBD1. The CDR3 contains 17 residues. V was clipped by 6 bases and J by 0 bases; unmatched bases: 6. CDR3 sequence: CASRPGQGFSGANVLTF. The CDR3 DNA reads TGTGCCAGCAGACCGGGACAGGGTTTCTCTGGGGCCAACGTCCTGACTTTC.

This clonotype appeared a single time. This chain uses TRBV11-2 with TRBJ2-7; the match to TRBD2 covers 7 bases. There are 17 residues in the CDR3. Germline V gives CDR1 SGHAT, CDR2 FQNNGV. Trimming took 1 base from V and 2 from J; bases not matched to a gene: 11. CDR3 in amino acids: CASSLVWRESLPYEQYF. Here the CDR3 DNA reads TGTGCCAGCAGCTTAGTATGGCGGGAGTCCTTACCCTACGAGCAGTACTTC.

This clonotype occurred many times. The chain is built from TRBV11-1 and TRBJ2-7; D is ambiguous. Looked up from germline, CDR1 is SGHAT and CDR2 is FQDESV (reference sequence). The CDR3 spans 15 residues. The germline V and J ends were trimmed by 3 bases and 6 bases, with 18 bases remaining between them. CDR3 amino acids: CASSFSLDGFGEQYF. The CDR3 bases are TGTGCCAGCAGCTTCAGCCTGGACGGGTTCGGCGAGCAGTACTTC.

This clonotype was observed many times. The chain links TRBV18 to TRBJ2-5, with D hard to call. CDR3 size: 13 residues. V was trimmed by 1 base and J by 2 bases, leaving 5 bases between them. Looked up from germline, CDR1 is KGHSH and CDR2 is LQKENI. CDR3 sequence: CASSPQVQETQYF. The CDR3 nucleotides are TGTGCCAGCTCACCACAGGTTCAAGAGACCCAGTACTTC.

This clonotype was recorded many times. The chain links TRBV6-2 or TRBV6-3 to TRBJ1-5, with D uncertain. Trimming removed 7 bases at V and 11 bases at J, with 18 bases between. CDR1 and CDR2 from the germline V gene are MNHEY and SVGEGT. This CDR3 has 13 residues. As DNA, the CDR3 is TGTGCCAGCAAAGGGCCGGGGAGGAGGACCCAGCATTTT. Protein: CASKGPGRRTQHF.

The CDR3 DNA reads TGTGCCAGCACTTACGGCGGTCAGCCCCAGCATTTT. Protein product: CASTYGGQPQHF. The chain employs TRBV12-3 or TRBV12-4 and TRBJ1-5, with D hard to call. Trimming pared 7 bases from V and 6 bases from J, leaving 10 bases between. The CDR3 runs 12 residues.

This clonotype was detected once. This chain uses TRBV11-3 with TRBJ1-1, with D unresolved. The CDR3 totals 14 residues. Trimming pared 5 bases from V and 7 bases from J, leaving 17 bases between. Germline V gene data show CDR1 as SGHNT and CDR2 as YENEEA. As DNA, the CDR3 is TGTGCCAGCAGCCTTAAGAGGGCTTGGGGTGAAGCTTTCTTT. Its translation: CASSLKRAWGEAFF.

The chain combines TRBV12-3 or TRBV12-4 with TRBJ1-1, with no clear D. This CDR3 is built from 14 residues. Between the trimmed V and J ends, which lost 1 base and 1 base, there was a span of 7 bases. The CDR3 here is CASSLGLQNTEAFF. CDR3 nucleotide sequence: TGTGCCAGCAGTTTAGGACTTCAGAACACTGAAGCTTTCTTT.

This clonotype was detected many times. V usage is TRBV6-1 and J usage is TRBJ2-2; TRBD2 aligns across 9 bases. CDR1 and CDR2 (germline): MNHNS, SASEGT. The J segment lost 4 bases and the V segment lost 4 bases, leaving 4 bases of the junction unmatched. The CDR3 totals 15 residues. In nucleotides, the CDR3 is TGTGCCAGCAGTGGTGCTAGCGGGACCACCGGGGAGCTGTTTTTT. It codes for CASSGASGTTGELFF.

This clonotype has a count of ten or more. The rearrangement joins TRBV6-6 to TRBJ2-3; D is possibly TRBD2 (5 bases). Trimming cost V 0 bases and J 5 bases, with 12 bases left between them. This CDR3 has 15 amino acids. In germline, CDR1 is MNHNY, CDR2 SVGAGI (reference sequence). The CDR3 sequence: CASSYSAGYGDTQYF. The DNA for the CDR3 is TGTGCCAGCAGTTACTCTGCGGGCTATGGAGATACGCAGTATTTT.

The table lists this clonotype with a few counts. CDR3 sequence reads: CASTLGGSPLHF. The CDR3 region has the DNA TGTGCCAGCACCCTCGGAGGCTCACCCCTCCACTTT. The J gene is TRBJ1-6, the V gene TRBV6-1; D remains ambiguous. This CDR3 spans 12 amino acids. Looked up from germline, CDR1 is MNHNS and CDR2 is SASEGT. V lost 7 bases and J lost 10, with 11 bases in between.

This clonotype was seen repeatedly, ten times or more. At one of its ends the junction is not consistent with the germline gene, which may arise from a read error. The V call is TRBV20-1, the J call TRBJ2-1; 8 nucleotides line up with TRBD2. The length of the CDR3 is 15 residues. The germline V gene encodes CDR1 DFQATT and CDR2 SNEGSKA (reference sequence). CDR3: CSAGELAETYNEQFF. Here the CDR3 DNA reads TGCAGTGCTGGAGAACTAGCGGAGACTTACAATGAGCAGTTCTTC.

The sample holds many counts of this clonotype. The chain recombines TRBV20-1 with TRBJ1-1; tentative D call: TRBD1 (6 bases). CDR3 size: 12 residues. Trimming took off 5 bases at V and 9 bases at J, with 16 bases between the two ends. Germline loops: CDR1 DFQATT, CDR2 SNEGSKA (reference sequence). In nucleotides, the CDR3 is TGCAGTGCTGGGGGGCAGGGAAGGAAAGCTTTCTTT. Translated, it gives CSAGGQGRKAFF.

The table lists this clonotype with many counts. This chain links TRBV28 with TRBJ2-7, with D possibly being TRBD2 (6 bases). The V gene's germline CDR1 is MDHEN and CDR2 SYDVKM. The V end was cut by 1 base, the J end by 5 bases, with 12 bases between. This CDR3 comprises 14 residues. CDR3 amino acids: CASSLSGTLHEQYF. The CDR3 nucleotides read TGTGCCAGCAGTTTATCAGGGACTCTCCACGAGCAGTACTTC. The full variable domain, in which reference TRBV28 and TRBJ2-7 provide the parts outside the CDR3, is DVKVTQSSRYLVKRTGEKVFLECVQDMDHENMFWYRQDPGLGLRLIYFSYDVKMKEKGDIPEGYSVSREKKERFSLILESASTNQTSMYLCASSLSGTLHEQYFGPGTRLTVT.

This clonotype was detected many times. This chain uses TRBV6-5 with TRBJ1-5; perhaps TRBD1 as D (6 bases). Looked up from germline, CDR1 is MNHEY and CDR2 is SVGAGI. The CDR3 consists of 15 residues. V was shortened by 2 bases and J by 4 bases, with 12 bases between the two germline ends. CDR3 DNA: TGTGCCAGCAGTTACCCGGGACACTTAAATCAGCCCCAGCATTTT. Amino acid sequence: CASSYPGHLNQPQHF.

Ten or more counts support this clonotype. Here the CDR3 DNA reads TGTGCCAGCAGCCCCCGCCGCGAACTAGCGGGCGCCTACAATGAGCAGTTCTTC. Translated: CASSPRRELAGAYNEQFF. The chain recombines TRBV9 with TRBJ2-1; 9 bases map to TRBD2. V shed 4 bases, J shed 2 bases, and the junction held 13 bases outside the gene matches. This CDR3 comprises 18 residues. Germline V gene data show CDR1 as SGDLS and CDR2 as YYNGEE.

This clonotype was observed many times. The chain couples TRBV9 to TRBJ2-2; D is ambiguous. The CDR3 totals 14 residues. The V gene lost 0 bases and the J gene lost 6 bases, with 9 bases spanning the gap. CDR1 SGDLS and CDR2 YYNGEE come from the germline V gene. The CDR3, as DNA: TGTGCCAGCAGCGTAGAGGGCAGCTCCGGGGAGCTGTTTTTT. Translating it yields CASSVEGSSGELFF.

CDR3 residues: CASKAGTGSSGELFF. In DNA form, the CDR3 reads TGTGCCAGCAAGGCCGGGACAGGGAGTTCCGGGGAGCTGTTTTTT. The chain combines TRBV27 with TRBJ2-2; the match to TRBD1 covers 9 bases. V was pared by 7 bases and J by 6 bases, with 9 bases of the junction left unmatched. The CDR3 length is 15 residues. The V gene's germline CDR1 is MNHEY and CDR2 SMNVEV (reference sequence).

V gene TRBV19 combines with J gene TRBJ1-5, with no clear D. CDR1 is LNHDA, CDR2 SQIVND, per germline (reference sequence). The CDR3 covers 13 residues. Trimming removed 3 bases from V and 5 bases from J, with 8 bases in between. CDR3 protein: CASSIRRDQPQHF. CDR3 DNA sequence: TGTGCCAGTAGTATTCGGAGAGATCAGCCCCAGCATTTT.

The J gene is TRBJ1-3, the V gene TRBV6-1; D uncertain. The CDR3 is made up of 17 amino acids. Germline CDR1 is MNHNS and CDR2 is SASEGT. V lost 6 bases and J lost 2, with 20 bases in between. The CDR3 nucleotides are TGTGCCAGCAGAAGCCGGGCACAGACAACAACTGGAAACACCATATATTTT. It translates to CASRSRAQTTTGNTIYF.

This clonotype was picked up many times. The chain uses TRBV11-3 and TRBJ2-2; 8 bases agree with TRBD1. The CDR3 contains 15 residues. Germline-derived CDR1 and CDR2 are SGHNT and YENEEA. V gave up 5 bases and J gave up 5 bases; unmatched junction bases: 7. CDR3 loop: CASSRDRIVTGELFF. The CDR3, as DNA: TGTGCCAGCAGCCGGGACAGGATCGTTACCGGGGAGCTGTTTTTT.

This clonotype has a count of ten or more. The chain carries TRBV6-5 and TRBJ1-1; the D is unclear. The germline V gene has CDR1 MNHEY and CDR2 SVGAGI. The CDR3 spans 13 residues. V lost 0 bases and J 4 bases, leaving 6 bases between the germline ends. The CDR3 loop reads CASSYSSSTEAFF. The CDR3 coding sequence is TGTGCCAGCAGTTACTCGAGTAGCACTGAAGCTTTCTTT.

This clonotype was seen ten or more times. The chain has TRBV7-2 and TRBJ1-2, with unresolved D. There are 15 residues in the CDR3. Germline V gene lookup returns CDR1 SGHTA and CDR2 FQGNSA. Trimming took off 0 bases at V and 2 bases at J, with 10 bases between the two ends. Here the CDR3 DNA reads TGTGCCAGCAGCTTAGCCGGGGTGAGAAACTATGGCTACACCTTC. It encodes CASSLAGVRNYGYTF.

The V and J genes are TRBV11-2 and TRBJ2-7, with D possibly TRBD1 on 6 matching bases. CDR1 and CDR2 (germline): SGHAT, FQNNGV. V shed 7 bases and J shed 3 bases, with 22 bases lying between them. CDR3 size: 16 residues. CDR3 sequence (DNA): TGTGCCAGCACCCACTATCGGAGACAGGCAAGCTACGAGCAGTACTTC. Translation gives CASTHYRRQASYEQYF.

There are many counts of this clonotype. This sequence joins TRBV11-2 and TRBJ2-7, with TRBD1 matching 8 bases. The CDR3 is made up of 16 amino acids. V shed 0 bases and J 5 bases; nucleotides not matched to a gene: 9. The germline V gene encodes CDR1 SGHAT and CDR2 FQNNGV. The CDR3 bases are TGTGCCAGCAGCTTAGACGCAGGGGGCTCCCCCAACGAGCAGTACTTC. It specifies CASSLDAGGSPNEQYF.